This T cell receptor beta chain comes out of a study of blood T cell repertoires in COVID-19. As for the study in general: Nucleic acid was either cDNA or gDNA, and it came from T cells, B-cell-depleted T cells, or PBMCs.

This CDR3 contains 14 residues. Looked up from germline, CDR1 is LNHDA and CDR2 is SQIVND (reference sequence). The trim removed 6 bases at V and 4 bases at J, leaving 8 bases unmatched. This clone was detected only once. In the original workflow: By means of reference gene primer amplification, nucleated cell counts were estimated. Generated by immunoSEQ multiplex PCR, the TCRdb table keeps only in-frame clones and is missing some. That table is the source of V, J and clone size, and D and trimming were worked out from the DNA. Among about 300,000 clones listed, around four fifths were seen once. This receptor was obtained from a woman aged 45-59 years with acute or convalescent COVID-19. The chain couples TRBV19 to TRBJ1-1; TRBD1 matches at 7 bases. Sequenced: peripheral blood. This CDR3 reads CASSPTGTATEAFF. The CDR3 bases are TGTGCCAGTAGCCCGACCGGGACAGCCACTGAAGCTTTCTTT.